The 24 T cell receptor beta chains in this list originate from one sample, sequenced in a study of cytomegalovirus exposure and HLA in healthy donors. PCR employed 60 Vbeta and 13 Jbeta primers. Produced via immunoSEQ multiplex PCR; TCRdb's table is partial and in-frame only. This sample yields about 170,000 clones, of which about 85% are seen a single time; over 2.5% belongs to the top ten. Sequencing was performed on PBMCs. The receptors stem from a man aged 25-45 years in good health and CMV-seropositive.

The rearrangement links TRBV6-5 to TRBJ1-2; the match to TRBD1 covers 7 bases. The CDR3 totals 15 residues. Germline-derived CDR1 and CDR2 are MNHEY and SVGAGI. Unmatched junction bases numbered 6, after V lost 5 bases and J lost 0 bases. DNA of the CDR3: TGTGCCAGCAGTCCCGGGACAGCGACTAACTATGGCTACACCTTC. Translation: CASSPGTATNYGYTF.

This clone was recorded once. The chain combines TRBV5-1 with TRBJ2-5; 7 nucleotides line up with TRBD2. Looked up from germline, CDR1 is SGHRS and CDR2 is YFSETQ. V dropped 7 bases and J dropped 5; count of bases not matched to a gene: 11. This CDR3 has 14 residues. In nucleotides, the CDR3 is TGCGCCAGCTTCAGGGAGGGTTCAGCGGAGACCCAGTACTTC. Protein sequence: CASFREGSAETQYF.

This rearrangement joins TRBV7-2 to TRBJ2-5, with D perhaps TRBD1 (5 bases). The CDR3 covers 14 residues. The germline V gene encodes CDR1 SGHTA and CDR2 FQGNSA. Trimming removed 5 bases at V and 5 bases at J, with 15 bases between. CDR3 amino acids: CASSPQGYRETQYF. The DNA of the CDR3 is TGTGCCAGCAGCCCCCAGGGTTATCGGGAGACCCAGTACTTC.

The CDR3 protein is CASSQETPFGGGNTGELFF. The DNA for the CDR3 is TGCGCCAGCAGCCAAGAAACCCCGTTCGGGGGAGGGAACACCGGGGAGCTGTTTTTT. The chain joins TRBV4-3 to TRBJ2-2, with D possibly matching TRBD2 (6 bases). This CDR3 spans 19 amino acids. Looked up from germline, CDR1 is LGHNA and CDR2 is YSLEER. The ends were cut back, 0 bases at V and 1 base at J, with 18 bases in the middle.

CDR3 residues: CASSLDWRESSYNEQFF. Here the CDR3 DNA reads TGTGCCAGCAGCTTAGACTGGCGGGAGAGCTCCTACAATGAGCAGTTCTTC. V and J are TRBV7-6 and TRBJ2-1; the match to TRBD2 covers 7 bases. CDR1 and CDR2 from the germline V gene are SGHVS and FNYEAQ. V lost 1 base, J lost 0 bases, and 6 bases stayed unmatched. The CDR3 has 17 residues.

The rearrangement joins TRBV7-2 to TRBJ2-3; the match to TRBD2 covers 8 bases. There are 17 residues in the CDR3. Trimming at V came to 3 bases and at J to 5 bases, leaving 13 bases not matched to a gene. Looked up from germline, CDR1 is SGHTA and CDR2 is FQGNSA. CDR3 nucleotides: TGTGCCAGCAGCTTGGACCGGGAGGGCCCGAGGGAAGATACGCAGTATTTT. Translation gives CASSLDREGPREDTQYF.

This chain joins TRBV9 and TRBJ2-3; 8 nucleotides align to TRBD2. The CDR3 has 16 residues. Germline V gives CDR1 SGDLS, CDR2 YYNGEE. J gave up 4 bases and V 2 bases, and 9 bases lay outside the gene matches. CDR3: CASSVSAGGASDTQYF. The CDR3 nucleotides are TGTGCCAGCAGCGTCTCGGCGGGGGGCGCTTCAGATACGCAGTATTTT.

The chain uses TRBV7-2 and TRBJ2-3, with D uncertain. This CDR3 spans 13 amino acids. Deletions cut 3 bases from V and 4 bases from J, with 8 bases between. CDR1 SGHTA and CDR2 FQGNSA come from the germline V gene. The CDR3 DNA reads TGTGCCAGCAGCTTCATTCGGGCAGATACGCAGTATTTT. It is translated as CASSFIRADTQYF.

The rearrangement joins TRBV7-9 to TRBJ1-6, with TRBD1 matching 9 bases. After removal of 4 bases from V and 2 bases from J, the junction contained 6 bases not matched to a gene. CDR3 size: 17 residues. Germline V gene lookup returns CDR1 SEHNR and CDR2 FQNEAQ (reference sequence). Here the CDR3 DNA reads TGTGCCAGCAGCTGCCGACAGGGGGGGACCTATAATTCACCCCTCCACTTT. Protein: CASSCRQGGTYNSPLHF.

V is TRBV15 and J is TRBJ1-1; the D gene is possibly TRBD1 (5 bases). The CDR3 extends over 16 amino acids. Germline V gene lookup returns CDR1 LNHNV and CDR2 YYDKDF (reference sequence). V dropped 1 base and J dropped 9 bases, with 21 bases sitting between them. The CDR3 is CATSRGLQAYSIKAFF. The CDR3 DNA reads TGTGCCACCAGCAGAGGCTTACAGGCGTACAGCATCAAAGCTTTCTTT.

This chain uses TRBV6-1 with TRBJ1-1; 9 bases align to TRBD1. The ends lost 6 bases at V and 6 bases at J; junction bases unmatched: 5. Germline loops: CDR1 MNHNS, CDR2 SASEGT. The CDR3 is 13 amino acids. CDR3: CASRRTGEAEAFF. CDR3 DNA: TGTGCCAGCAGGAGGACAGGGGAGGCTGAAGCTTTCTTT.

DNA for the CDR3: TGTGCCAGCTCACCGCGGGAGGCCGCCGGGGAGACCCAGTACTTC. Amino acid sequence: CASSPREAAGETQYF. The chain recombines TRBV18 with TRBJ2-5, with 8 nucleotides matching TRBD2. The CDR3 contains 15 residues. Germline V gene data show CDR1 as KGHSH and CDR2 as LQKENI. V shed 3 bases, J shed 5 bases, and the junction held 8 bases outside the gene matches.

This rearrangement joins TRBV7-2 to TRBJ1-1; a possible D gene is TRBD1 (6 bases). CDR3 length equals 15 residues. Looked up from germline, CDR1 is SGHTA and CDR2 is FQGNSA. V was clipped by 4 bases and J by 1 base, with 13 bases between them. The CDR3 protein is CASSSQGGQNTEAFF. Here the CDR3 DNA reads TGTGCCAGCAGCTCACAGGGAGGGCAGAACACTGAAGCTTTCTTT.

The CDR3 nucleotides read TGTGCCAGCAGCCGTTTGACAGGGGGCGTTTCTGGCTACACCTTC. As protein: CASSRLTGGVSGYTF. The rearrangement joins TRBV9 to TRBJ1-2; TRBD1 aligns across 10 bases. In germline, CDR1 is SGDLS, CDR2 YYNGEE. The V segment lost 4 bases and the J segment 7 bases; nucleotides outside the gene matches: 10. The CDR3 is made up of 15 amino acids.

This clone was recorded once. The rearrangement links TRBV4-1 to TRBJ2-3, with 12 bases that match TRBD2. The CDR3 covers 17 residues. J was trimmed by 0 bases and V by 2 bases; bases with no gene match: 3. Germline V gene sequence: CDR1 MGHRA, CDR2 YSYEKL. The CDR3 nucleotides read TGCGCCAGCAGCCAACGAGGGACTAGCGGGAGCACAGATACGCAGTATTTT. It yields the protein CASSQRGTSGSTDTQYF.

This sequence joins TRBV19 and TRBJ1-2; tentatively, D is TRBD1 (6 bases). V was trimmed by 2 bases and J by 3 bases, leaving 10 bases between them. CDR3 length: 14 residues. In germline, CDR1 is LNHDA, CDR2 SQIVND (reference sequence). This CDR3 is CASSIRTVDYGYTF. The CDR3 DNA follows: TGTGCCAGTAGTATACGGACAGTTGACTATGGCTACACCTTC.

V usage is TRBV27 and J usage is TRBJ2-1; 8 bases map to TRBD1. Looked up from germline, CDR1 is MNHEY and CDR2 is SMNVEV (reference sequence). This CDR3 is built from 16 residues. The junction had 14 bases not matched to a gene; V was cut back by 6 bases and J by 7 bases. The CDR3 is CASRTRARGRLNEQFF. The DNA for the CDR3 is TGTGCCAGCAGAACCAGGGCCAGGGGGCGTCTAAATGAGCAGTTCTTC.

The rearrangement joins TRBV5-6 to TRBJ1-2; 7 positions match TRBD1. CDR1 and CDR2 from the germline V gene are SGHDT and YYEEEE. J gave up 8 bases and V 2 bases, and 6 bases lay outside the gene matches. CDR3 length: 13 residues. In nucleotides, the CDR3 is TGTGCCAGCAGCTTAGGGGGCGCCTGGGGCTACACCTTC. Encoded protein: CASSLGGAWGYTF.

This clone was seen only a few times. The V gene is TRBV4-3, the J gene TRBJ1-1, with TRBD1 as a possible D gene (5 bases). Germline-derived CDR1 and CDR2 are LGHNA and YSLEER. Trimming took off 7 bases at V and 4 bases at J, with 16 bases between the two ends. The CDR3 totals 14 residues. This CDR3 is CASTDRREGTEAFF. The CDR3 DNA reads TGCGCCAGCACCGACCGCAGGGAGGGCACTGAAGCTTTCTTT.

The rearrangement links TRBV5-1 to TRBJ1-4; 7 positions match TRBD1. The ends lost 4 bases at V and 10 bases at J; junction bases unmatched: 10. The CDR3 is made up of 14 amino acids. CDR1 SGHRS and CDR2 YFSETQ come from the germline V gene. CDR3 residues: CASSPQDRFGKLFF. The DNA of the CDR3 is TGCGCCAGCAGCCCGCAGGACAGGTTTGGAAAACTGTTTTTT. Full variable domain (outside the CDR3, taken from reference TRBV5-1 and TRBJ1-4): KAGVTQTPRYLIKTRGQQVTLSCSPISGHRSVSWYQQTPGQGLQFLFEYFSETQRNKGNFPGRFSGRQFSNSRSEMNVSTLELGDSALYLCASSPQDRFGKLFFGSGTQLSVL.

The chain couples TRBV7-8 to TRBJ2-2, with 13 bases that match TRBD2. Germline trimming cut 2 bases from V and 7 bases from J; bases unmatched to any gene: 7. CDR1 SGHVS and CDR2 FQNEAQ come from the germline V gene. The CDR3 has 17 residues. The chain's CDR3 is CASSLRLAGGDGGELFF. The DNA of the CDR3 is TGTGCCAGCAGCTTACGACTAGCGGGAGGAGATGGCGGGGAGCTGTTTTTT.

This chain joins TRBV28 and TRBJ1-1, with a tentative D call TRBD1 (6 bases). Germline V gives CDR1 MDHEN, CDR2 SYDVKM. CDR3 size: 13 residues. V lost 8 bases, J lost 4 bases, and 14 bases lay in between. CDR3 loop: CASSGGGRTEAFF. CDR3 DNA: TGTGCCAGCTCCGGGGGGGGGCGCACTGAAGCTTTCTTT.

The chain has TRBV19 and TRBJ1-2; possible D gene TRBD1, 5 bases. Germline V CDR1 and CDR2: LNHDA, SQIVND (reference sequence). CDR3 length: 15 amino acids. Trimming removed 6 bases at V and 2 bases at J, with 16 bases between. CDR3 nucleotides: TGTGCCAGTAGCGAAACCGGGACTTCAAACTATGGCTACACCTTC. Encoded protein: CASSETGTSNYGYTF.

The chain employs TRBV6-5 and TRBJ2-3, with 8 bases fitting TRBD2. The length of the CDR3 is 15 residues. V was clipped by 2 bases and J by 5 bases; unmatched bases: 6. The germline V gene has CDR1 MNHEY and CDR2 SVGAGI. The CDR3 DNA reads as TGTGCCAGCAGTTACGACGGGAGGGCCATAGATACGCAGTATTTT. Translation: CASSYDGRAIDTQYF.